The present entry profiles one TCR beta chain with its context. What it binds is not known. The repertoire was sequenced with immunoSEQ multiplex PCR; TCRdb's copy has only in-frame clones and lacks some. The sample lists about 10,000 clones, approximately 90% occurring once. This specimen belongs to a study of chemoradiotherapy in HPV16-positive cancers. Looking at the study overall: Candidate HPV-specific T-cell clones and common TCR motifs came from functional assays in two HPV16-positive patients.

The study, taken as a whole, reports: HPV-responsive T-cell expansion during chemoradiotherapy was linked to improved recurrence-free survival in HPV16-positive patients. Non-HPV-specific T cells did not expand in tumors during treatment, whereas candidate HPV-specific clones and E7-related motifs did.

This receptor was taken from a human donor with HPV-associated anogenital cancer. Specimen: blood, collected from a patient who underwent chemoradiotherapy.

CDR3 bases: TGTGCCAGCAGTGACACTAGGGGGCCCAGAGCCTACGAGCAGTACTTC. Its protein product is CASSDTRGPRAYEQYF. The chain links TRBV25-1 to TRBJ2-5, with TRBD1 identical over 7 bases. The DNA end is a closer match to TRBJ2-7, so the J assignment may be wrong. The CDR3 sequence is 16 residues long. Germline V gives CDR1 MGHDK, CDR2 SYGVNS.